These T cell receptor beta chains were read from a single sample in a study of blood T cell repertoires in COVID-19. Assay: immunoSEQ multiplex PCR; the TCRdb copy retains only in-frame clones and omits some. Altogether 90,000 or so clones are present, 80% to 90% being singletons, with the ten largest covering over 8.5%. Sequencing input: peripheral blood. The receptors derive from a man at least 80 years old with acute or convalescent COVID-19. Both conserved end residues are part of each CDR3. A D gene is named only where the DNA matches it firmly. Part of the rows lack a size; the others show once, few, many or a class for expanded clones.

V gene,clone size,J gene,D gene,CDR3 DNA,CDR3 protein
TRBV5-4,.,TRBJ2-7,TRBD1,TGTGCCAGCAGCTTCCGGGACAGATCCTACGAGCAGTACTTC,CASSFRDRSYEQYF
TRBV14,few,TRBJ2-3,TRBD2,TGTGCCAGCAGCCCGGGCGGGAGGATGACAGATACGCAGTATTTT,CASSPGGRMTDTQYF
TRBV19,few,TRBJ2-7,.,TGTGCCAGTAGTCCCAGGGCCGTATCCACAGCCTACGAGCAGTACTTC,CASSPRAVSTAYEQYF
TRBV20-1,.,TRBJ1-3,.,TGCAGTGCTAGTAAGACAGAAGCTGGAAACACCATATATTTT,CSASKTEAGNTIYF
TRBV7-9,.,TRBJ2-1,TRBD1,TGTGCCAGCAGCTTAGCCCGGACAGGGGGGGACAATGAGCAGTTCTTC,CASSLARTGGDNEQFF
TRBV24-1,.,TRBJ2-1,TRBD1,TGTGCCACCAGTGATTCCGGGACAGTCAATGAGCAGTTCTTC,CATSDSGTVNEQFF
TRBV5-4,.,TRBJ1-4,.,TGTGCCAGCAGCCTGGGTTCGGGAAAACTGTTTTTT,CASSLGSGKLFF
TRBV6-6,.,TRBJ1-2,TRBD1,TGTGCCAGCACCATACAGGGGGCGCGGGGCTACACCTTC,CASTIQGARGYTF
TRBV19,.,TRBJ2-7,.,TGTGCCAGTAGTGGACGGGACTCCTCACGAGGTTACGAGCAGTACTTC,CASSGRDSSRGYEQYF
TRBV3-1/TRBV3-2,.,TRBJ1-1,.,TGTGCCAGCAGCCGGGGGGTTCCGAACACTGAAGCTTTCTTT,CASSRGVPNTEAFF
TRBV5-4,.,TRBJ2-7,.,TGTGCCAGCAGCTTGGATCGCGGTCCGCAGTACTTC,CASSLDRGPQYF
TRBV5-4,.,TRBJ1-2,TRBD1,TGTGCCAGCAGCTTTAGGTTGGGACAGGTCGCTAACTATGGCTACACCTTC,CASSFRLGQVANYGYTF
TRBV6-5,once,TRBJ2-2,TRBD2,TGTGCCAGCAGGACCCAAAGAGGCGGGGGTCGGGAGCTGTTTTTT,CASRTQRGGGRELFF
TRBV5-1,.,TRBJ2-7,TRBD1,TGCGCCAGCAGCCCCTCAGGGGGTAAAGGCTACGAGCAGTACTTC,CASSPSGGKGYEQYF
TRBV5-1,.,TRBJ2-1,TRBD1,TGCGCCAGCAGCCCTATGACAGGGCTTAGCTCCTACAATGAGCAGTTCTTC,CASSPMTGLSSYNEQFF
TRBV7-2,.,TRBJ1-5,.,TGTGCCAGCAGCTTGGATCAGGGGCCTAATCAGCCCCAGCATTTT,CASSLDQGPNQPQHF
TRBV2,.,TRBJ1-6,.,TGTGCCAGCAGTGGCGGGGGGGCTTATAATTCACCCCTCCACTTT,CASSGGGAYNSPLHF
TRBV6-4,.,TRBJ2-3,TRBD2,TGTGCCAGCCTTGGGGCCAGCGGGAGATTTGCAGATACGCAGTATTTT,CASLGASGRFADTQYF
TRBV15,.,TRBJ1-1,TRBD1,TGTGCCACCAGCAACCCCCCAGGGGGACGTACTGAAGCTTTCTTT,CATSNPPGGRTEAFF
TRBV5-5,.,TRBJ1-6,.,TGTGCCAGCAGCCCCCCCGGGGGGTACGATTCACCCCTCCACTTT,CASSPPGGYDSPLHF
TRBV4-3,.,TRBJ1-2,.,TGCGCCAGCAGCCGCCTAGACAGTAACTATGGCTACACCTTC,CASSRLDSNYGYTF
TRBV3-1/TRBV3-2,few,TRBJ1-5,.,TGTGCCAGCAGCCAGGTCGGGGGGATGCTGACCCAGCATTTT,CASSQVGGMLTQHF
TRBV7-2,once,TRBJ1-5,.,TGTGCCAGCAGCCTAGACACTACTCGACAGCCCCAGCATTTT,CASSLDTTRQPQHF
TRBV11-2,.,TRBJ1-2,.,TGTGCCAGCAGCTTAGCAGGGGTCGGCTACACCTTC,CASSLAGVGYTF
TRBV5-5,.,TRBJ2-3,.,TGTGCCAGCAGCTTTATGGTGCCAGGCACAGATACGCAGTATTTT,CASSFMVPGTDTQYF
TRBV5-1,.,TRBJ1-1,.,TGCGCCAGCAGCTTCGGGTTCAGCTCAACGGCGGCTGAAGCTTTCTTT,CASSFGFSSTAAEAFF
TRBV18,.,TRBJ1-2,.,TGTGCCAGCTCACCAGACATGGTGGGCTATGGCTACACCTTC,CASSPDMVGYGYTF
TRBV21-1,once,TRBJ2-1,.,TGTGCCAGCCAAAAGAAGCTGTACAATGAGCAGTTCTTC,CASQKKLYNEQFF
TRBV18,once,TRBJ2-1,TRBD2,TGTGCCAGCTCACCGGGGACTAGCGGGAGGAGGAATGAGCAGTTCTTC,CASSPGTSGRRNEQFF
TRBV3-1/TRBV3-2,once,TRBJ1-1,.,TGTGCCAGCAGCCACGCCAGGGAGGCTGAAGCTTTCTTT,CASSHAREAEAFF
TRBV4-1,once,TRBJ1-1,.,TGCGCCAGCAGCCAAGCAGAAGAAGCTTTCTTT,CASSQAEEAFF
TRBV30,.,TRBJ2-1,TRBD1,TGTGCCTGGAGTGTAACCCGGACAGGGGGCGTTCGCTCCTACAATGAGCAGTTCTTC,CAWSVTRTGGVRSYNEQFF
TRBV5-6,.,TRBJ1-4,.,TGTGCCAGCAGCCCTTTCTTAGAAGCTAATGAAAAACTGTTTTTT,CASSPFLEANEKLFF
TRBV4-2,.,TRBJ1-5,TRBD1,TGTGCCAGCAGCCAAGATCCCAGACAGGGGGAATGGGGCGGCAATCAGCCCCAGCATTTT,CASSQDPRQGEWGGNQPQHF
TRBV7-9,.,TRBJ2-3,TRBD1,TGTGCCAGCAGCTTCCTTAACTCCGGGACAGGCACAGATACGCAGTATTTT,CASSFLNSGTGTDTQYF
TRBV11-2,.,TRBJ2-2,.,TGTGCCAGCAGCCGGGACACCGGATACACCGGGGAGCTGTTTTTT,CASSRDTGYTGELFF